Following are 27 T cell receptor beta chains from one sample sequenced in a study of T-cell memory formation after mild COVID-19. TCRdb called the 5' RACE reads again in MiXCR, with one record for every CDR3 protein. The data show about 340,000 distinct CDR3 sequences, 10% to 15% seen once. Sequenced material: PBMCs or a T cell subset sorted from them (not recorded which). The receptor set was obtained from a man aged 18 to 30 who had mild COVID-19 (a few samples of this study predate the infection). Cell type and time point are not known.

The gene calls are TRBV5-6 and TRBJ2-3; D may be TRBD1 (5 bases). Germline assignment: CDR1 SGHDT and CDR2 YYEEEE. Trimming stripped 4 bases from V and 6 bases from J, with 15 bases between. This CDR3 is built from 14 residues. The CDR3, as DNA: TGTGCCAGCAGCCGCCAGGGTTTGTTCGATACGCAGTATTTT. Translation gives CASSRQGLFDTQYF.

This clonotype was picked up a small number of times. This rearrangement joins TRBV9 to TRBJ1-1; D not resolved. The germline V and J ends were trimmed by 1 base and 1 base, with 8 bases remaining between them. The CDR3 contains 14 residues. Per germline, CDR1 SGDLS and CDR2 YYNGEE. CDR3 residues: CASSVTAENTEAFF. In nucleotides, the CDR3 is TGTGCCAGCAGCGTAACAGCAGAGAACACTGAAGCTTTCTTT.

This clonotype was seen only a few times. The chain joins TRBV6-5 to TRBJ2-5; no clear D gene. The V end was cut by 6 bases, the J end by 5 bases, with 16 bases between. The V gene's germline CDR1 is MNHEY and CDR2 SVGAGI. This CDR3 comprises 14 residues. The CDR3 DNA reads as TGTGCCAGCAGCTCCACTCTGGGGTTGGAGACCCAGTACTTC. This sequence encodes CASSSTLGLETQYF.

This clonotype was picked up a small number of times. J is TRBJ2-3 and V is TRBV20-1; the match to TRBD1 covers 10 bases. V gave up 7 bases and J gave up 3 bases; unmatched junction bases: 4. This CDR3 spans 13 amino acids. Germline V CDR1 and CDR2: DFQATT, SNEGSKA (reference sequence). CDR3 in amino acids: CSVAGQGTDTQYF. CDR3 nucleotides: TGCAGTGTAGCGGGACAGGGGACAGATACGCAGTATTTT.

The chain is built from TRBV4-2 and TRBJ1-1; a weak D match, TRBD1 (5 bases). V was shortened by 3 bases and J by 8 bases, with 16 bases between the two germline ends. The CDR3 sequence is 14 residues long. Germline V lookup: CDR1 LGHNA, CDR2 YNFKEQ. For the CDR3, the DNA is TGTGCCAGCAGCCACGGCGGGGGAGGCAGGGAAGCTTTCTTT. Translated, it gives CASSHGGGGREAFF.

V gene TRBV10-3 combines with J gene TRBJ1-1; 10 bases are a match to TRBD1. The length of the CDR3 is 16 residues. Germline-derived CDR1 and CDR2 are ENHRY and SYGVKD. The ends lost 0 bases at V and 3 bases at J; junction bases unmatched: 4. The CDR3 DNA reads TGTGCCATCAGTGAGTCGCGACAGGGGGCAGACACTGAAGCTTTCTTT. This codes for CAISESRQGADTEAFF.

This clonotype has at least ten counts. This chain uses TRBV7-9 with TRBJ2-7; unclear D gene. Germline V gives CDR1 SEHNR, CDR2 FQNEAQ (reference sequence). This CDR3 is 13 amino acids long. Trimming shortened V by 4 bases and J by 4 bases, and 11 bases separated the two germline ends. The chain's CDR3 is CASSSVQEYEQYF. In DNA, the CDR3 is TGTGCCAGCAGCTCTGTTCAGGAGTACGAGCAGTACTTC.

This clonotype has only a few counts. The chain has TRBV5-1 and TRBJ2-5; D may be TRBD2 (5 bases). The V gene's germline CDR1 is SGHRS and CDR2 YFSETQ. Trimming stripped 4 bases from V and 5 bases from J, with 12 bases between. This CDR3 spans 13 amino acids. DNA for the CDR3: TGCGCCAGCAGCGCCACTAGTAAGGAGACCCAGTACTTC. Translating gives CASSATSKETQYF.

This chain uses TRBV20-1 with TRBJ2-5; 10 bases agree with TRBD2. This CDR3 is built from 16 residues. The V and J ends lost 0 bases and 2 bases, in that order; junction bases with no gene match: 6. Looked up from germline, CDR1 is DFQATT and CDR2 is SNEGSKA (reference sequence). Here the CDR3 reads CSARDPSGGSQETQYF. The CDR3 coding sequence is TGCAGTGCTAGAGACCCTAGCGGGGGATCTCAAGAGACCCAGTACTTC.

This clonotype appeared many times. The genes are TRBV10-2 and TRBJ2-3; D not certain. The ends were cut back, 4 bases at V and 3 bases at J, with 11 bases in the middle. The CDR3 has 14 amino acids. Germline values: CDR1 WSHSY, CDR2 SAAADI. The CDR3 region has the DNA TGCGCCAGCAGTGTGTCGCACCTTACAGATACGCAGTATTTT. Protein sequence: CASSVSHLTDTQYF.

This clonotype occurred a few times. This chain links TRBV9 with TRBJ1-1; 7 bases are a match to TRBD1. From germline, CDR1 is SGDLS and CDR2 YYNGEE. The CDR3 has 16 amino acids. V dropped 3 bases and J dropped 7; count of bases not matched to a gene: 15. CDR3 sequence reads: CASSESRGRTPGEAFF. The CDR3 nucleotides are TGTGCCAGCAGCGAAAGCAGGGGGAGGACTCCCGGTGAAGCTTTCTTT.

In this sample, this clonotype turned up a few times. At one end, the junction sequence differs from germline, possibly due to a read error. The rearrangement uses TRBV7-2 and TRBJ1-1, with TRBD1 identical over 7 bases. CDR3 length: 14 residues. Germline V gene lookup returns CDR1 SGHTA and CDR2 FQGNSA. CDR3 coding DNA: TGTGCCAGCAGCTGGGGACAGTGGAACACTGAAGTTTTCTTT. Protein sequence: CASSWGQWNTEVFF.

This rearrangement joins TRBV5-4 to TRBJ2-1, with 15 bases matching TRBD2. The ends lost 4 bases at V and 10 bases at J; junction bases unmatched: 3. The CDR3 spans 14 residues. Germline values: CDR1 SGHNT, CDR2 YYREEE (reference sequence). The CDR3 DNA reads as TGTGCCAGCAGCGTGGGACTAGCGGGGGGCGAGCAGTTCTTC. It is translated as CASSVGLAGGEQFF. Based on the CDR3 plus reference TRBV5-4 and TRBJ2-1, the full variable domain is ETGVTQSPTHLIKTRGQQVTLRCSSQSGHNTVSWYQQALGQGPQFIFQYYREEENGRGNFPPRFSGLQFPNYSSELNVNALELDDSALYLCASSVGLAGGEQFFGPGTRLTVL.

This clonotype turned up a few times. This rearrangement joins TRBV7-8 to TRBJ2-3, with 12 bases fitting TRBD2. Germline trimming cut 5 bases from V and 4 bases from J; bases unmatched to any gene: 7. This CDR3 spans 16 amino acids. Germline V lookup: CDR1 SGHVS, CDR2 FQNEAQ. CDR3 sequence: CASSISLAGGPDTQYF. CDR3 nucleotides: TGTGCCAGCAGCATATCACTAGCGGGGGGTCCAGATACGCAGTATTTT.

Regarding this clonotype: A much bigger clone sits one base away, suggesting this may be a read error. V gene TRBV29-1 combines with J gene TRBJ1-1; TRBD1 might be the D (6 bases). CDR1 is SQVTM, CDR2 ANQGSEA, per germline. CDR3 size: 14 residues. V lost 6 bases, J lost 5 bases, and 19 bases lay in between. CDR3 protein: CSVDRTYQGTEAFF. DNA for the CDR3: TGCAGCGTCGACAGGACATACCAGGGAACTGAAGCTTTCTTT.

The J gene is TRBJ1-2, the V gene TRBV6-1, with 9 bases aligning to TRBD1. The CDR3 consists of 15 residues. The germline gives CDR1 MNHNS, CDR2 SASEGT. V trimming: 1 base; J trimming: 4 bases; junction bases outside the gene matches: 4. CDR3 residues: CASSEVTGGGYGYTF. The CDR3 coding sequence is TGTGCCAGCAGTGAAGTTACAGGGGGCGGCTATGGCTACACCTTC.

CDR3 sequence reads: CASSPVGTLVYNEQFF. The DNA of the CDR3 is TGTGCCAGCAGCCCAGTCGGGACCCTGGTATACAATGAGCAGTTCTTC. The chain uses TRBV7-3 and TRBJ2-1; D may match TRBD1 or TRBD2 (5 bases each). Trimming stripped 5 bases from V and 4 bases from J, with 18 bases between. Germline assignment: CDR1 SGHTA and CDR2 FQGTGA. There are 16 residues in the CDR3.

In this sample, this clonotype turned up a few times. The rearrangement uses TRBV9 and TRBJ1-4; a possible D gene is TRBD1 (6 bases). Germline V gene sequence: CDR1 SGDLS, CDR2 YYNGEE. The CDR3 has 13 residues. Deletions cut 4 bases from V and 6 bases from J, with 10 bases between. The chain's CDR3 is CASSSYRDEKLFF. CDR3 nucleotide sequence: TGTGCCAGCAGCTCTTACAGGGATGAAAAACTGTTTTTT.

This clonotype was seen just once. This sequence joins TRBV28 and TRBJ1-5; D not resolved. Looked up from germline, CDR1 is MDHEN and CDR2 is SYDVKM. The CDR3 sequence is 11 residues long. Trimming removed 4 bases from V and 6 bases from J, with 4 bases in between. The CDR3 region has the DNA TGTGCCAGCAGTTCTACTCAGCCCCAGCATTTT. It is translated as CASSSTQPQHF.

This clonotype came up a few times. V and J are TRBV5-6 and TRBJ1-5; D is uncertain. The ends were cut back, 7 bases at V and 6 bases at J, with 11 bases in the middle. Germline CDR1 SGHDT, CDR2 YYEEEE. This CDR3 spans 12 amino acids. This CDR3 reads CASGERGQPQHF. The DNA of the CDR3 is TGTGCCAGCGGGGAACGGGGTCAGCCCCAGCATTTT.

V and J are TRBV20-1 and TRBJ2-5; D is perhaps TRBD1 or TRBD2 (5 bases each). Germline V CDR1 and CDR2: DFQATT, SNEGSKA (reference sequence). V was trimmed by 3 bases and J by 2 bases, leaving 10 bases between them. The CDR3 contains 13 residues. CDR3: CSASTWGQETQYF. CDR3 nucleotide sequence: TGCAGTGCTAGTACCTGGGGGCAAGAGACCCAGTACTTC.

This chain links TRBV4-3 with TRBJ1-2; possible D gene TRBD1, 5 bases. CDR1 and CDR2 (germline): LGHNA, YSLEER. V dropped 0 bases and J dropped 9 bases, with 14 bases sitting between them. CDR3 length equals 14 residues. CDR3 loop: CASSQDGQGASYTF. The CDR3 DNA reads TGCGCCAGCAGCCAAGATGGGCAGGGAGCAAGCTACACCTTC.

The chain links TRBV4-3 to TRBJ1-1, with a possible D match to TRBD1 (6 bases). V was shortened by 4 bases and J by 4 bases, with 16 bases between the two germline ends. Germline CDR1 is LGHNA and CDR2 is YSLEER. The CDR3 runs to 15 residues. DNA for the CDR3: TGCGCCAGCAGCCGCCTCAGGGGACTGGCCACTGAAGCTTTCTTT. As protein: CASSRLRGLATEAFF.

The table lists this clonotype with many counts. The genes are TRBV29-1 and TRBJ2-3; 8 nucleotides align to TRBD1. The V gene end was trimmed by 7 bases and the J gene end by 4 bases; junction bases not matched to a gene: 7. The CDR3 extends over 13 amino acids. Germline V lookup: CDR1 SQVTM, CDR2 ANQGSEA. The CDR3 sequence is CSALTGAPDTQYF. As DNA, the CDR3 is TGCAGCGCACTGACAGGGGCCCCAGATACGCAGTATTTT.

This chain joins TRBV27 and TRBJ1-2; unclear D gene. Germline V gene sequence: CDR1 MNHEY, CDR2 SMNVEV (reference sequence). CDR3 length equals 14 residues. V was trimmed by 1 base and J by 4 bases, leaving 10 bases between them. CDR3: CASSLFPATYGYTF. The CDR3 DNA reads TGTGCCAGCAGTTTATTCCCAGCAACCTATGGCTACACCTTC.

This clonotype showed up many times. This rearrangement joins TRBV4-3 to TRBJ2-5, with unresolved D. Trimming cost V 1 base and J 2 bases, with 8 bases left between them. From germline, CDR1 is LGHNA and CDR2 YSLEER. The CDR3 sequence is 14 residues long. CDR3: CASSQVAAQETQYF. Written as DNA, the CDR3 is TGCGCCAGCAGCCAAGTGGCGGCGCAAGAGACCCAGTACTTC.

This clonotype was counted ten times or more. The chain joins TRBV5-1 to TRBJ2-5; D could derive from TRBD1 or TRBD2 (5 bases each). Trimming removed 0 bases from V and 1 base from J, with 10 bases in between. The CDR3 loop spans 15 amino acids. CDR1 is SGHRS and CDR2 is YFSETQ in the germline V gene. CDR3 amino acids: CASSLAGTTQETQYF. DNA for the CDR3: TGCGCCAGCAGCTTGGCCGGGACGACCCAAGAGACCCAGTACTTC.